What follows are 19 T cell receptor beta chains derived from one specimen sequenced in a study of T cells in Graves' hyperthyroidism and ophthalmopathy. Amplification yielded TCR beta CDR3 regions, with RNA transcripts as the source. With the HTBI primer set, the TCR CDR3 went through a first round of RT-PCR. TCRdb redid the calling of the multiplex PCR reads with MiXCR, one entry per CDR3 protein. The sample lists over 250,000 distinct CDR3 sequences; over 15% were seen once. Input material: blood. These receptors all stem from a woman aged 55-75 years with Graves' ophthalmopathy.

This clonotype has ten or more counts. The gene calls are TRBV4-3 and TRBJ2-5; D remains unclear. Trimming pared 6 bases from V and 4 bases from J, leaving 6 bases between. The CDR3 contains 11 residues. Germline CDR1 and CDR2: LGHNA and YSLEER. CDR3 nucleotides: TGCGCCAGCAGGGGTGGAGAGACCCAGTACTTC. Encoded protein: CASRGGETQYF.

This clonotype has just a few counts. The chain employs TRBV6-6 and TRBJ2-3; D gene unclear. Trimming shortened V by 2 bases and J by 4 bases, and 10 bases separated the two germline ends. CDR3 length equals 14 residues. Germline V gives CDR1 MNHNY, CDR2 SVGAGI (reference sequence). This CDR3 is CASSYTSWADTQYF. As DNA, the CDR3 is TGTGCCAGCAGTTACACCAGTTGGGCAGATACGCAGTATTTT.

The gene calls are TRBV7-9 and TRBJ2-1, with TRBD2 matching 10 bases. V was pared by 6 bases and J by 6 bases, with 11 bases of the junction left unmatched. The CDR3 covers 16 residues. In germline, CDR1 is SEHNR, CDR2 FQNEAQ (reference sequence). CDR3 loop: CASRDTSGVTGNEQFF. The CDR3, as DNA: TGTGCCAGCAGAGATACTAGCGGGGTGACTGGCAATGAGCAGTTCTTC.

This clonotype was seen repeatedly, ten times or more. The chain employs TRBV10-3 and TRBJ2-5; no reliable D call. Trimming removed 0 bases from V and 4 bases from J, with 6 bases in between. Germline CDR1 ENHRY, CDR2 SYGVKD. This CDR3 contains 13 residues. The CDR3 region is CAISESGPETQYF. CDR3 in DNA: TGTGCCATCAGTGAGTCCGGACCAGAGACCCAGTACTTC.

The chain couples TRBV12-3 or TRBV12-4 to TRBJ1-6; TRBD1 is a possible D gene (6 bases). The CDR3 extends over 15 amino acids. With 1 base removed from V and 4 bases from J, the gap between germline ends came to 8 bases. In DNA, the CDR3 is TGTGCCAGCAGTTTAGACAGGGATTATAATTCACCCCTCCACTTT. Translated: CASSLDRDYNSPLHF.

This clonotype was picked up many times. V usage is TRBV20-1 and J usage is TRBJ2-4, with a tentative D call TRBD1 (6 bases). Trimming stripped 3 bases from V and 0 bases from J, with 9 bases between. This CDR3 region has 14 residues. Germline V CDR1 and CDR2: DFQATT, SNEGSKA (reference sequence). CDR3 in DNA: TGCAGTGCTAGGGACAGCTTAGCCAAAAACATTCAGTACTTC. It translates to CSARDSLAKNIQYF.

This clonotype was counted ten times or more. The CDR3 DNA reads TGCGCCAGCAGCTTGGCCGGGACGGTGGGGTTGAACACTGAAGCTTTCTTT. This encodes CASSLAGTVGLNTEAFF. The rearrangement uses TRBV5-1 and TRBJ1-1, with D maybe TRBD1 (5 bases). From germline, CDR1 is SGHRS and CDR2 YFSETQ. This CDR3 contains 17 residues. V dropped 0 bases and J dropped 0 bases, with 15 bases sitting between them.

This clonotype was observed a few times. The chain couples TRBV20-1 to TRBJ2-4, with D possibly matching TRBD1 (5 bases). The CDR3 is 13 amino acids. The V end was cut by 6 bases, the J end by 0 bases, with 9 bases between. CDR1 DFQATT and CDR2 SNEGSKA come from the germline V gene (reference sequence). The CDR3 sequence is CSAGHIAKNIQYF. DNA for the CDR3: TGCAGTGCAGGACATATAGCCAAAAACATTCAGTACTTC.

This chain joins TRBV7-2 and TRBJ2-4; a possible D gene is TRBD2 (5 bases). V dropped 1 base and J dropped 7 bases, with 11 bases sitting between them. Germline CDR1 reads SGHTA; CDR2 reads FQGNSA. The CDR3 totals 14 residues. The CDR3 DNA is TGTGCCAGCAGCTTAGTTCTGAGGGAGAACATTCAGTACTTC. This codes for CASSLVLRENIQYF.

There are many counts of this clonotype. The chain couples TRBV20-1 to TRBJ2-7, with D maybe TRBD2 (6 bases). Trimming removed 5 bases from V and 4 bases from J, with 15 bases in between. Looked up from germline, CDR1 is DFQATT and CDR2 is SNEGSKA (reference sequence). The CDR3 covers 13 residues. CDR3 DNA sequence: TGCAGTGCTGGGGGACTGTCCGGGTACGAGCAGTACTTC. The encoded protein is CSAGGLSGYEQYF.

This clonotype was counted ten times or more. This chain joins TRBV5-1 and TRBJ2-2; no clear D. The V gene lost 2 bases and the J gene lost 6 bases, with 8 bases spanning the gap. CDR3 length: 13 amino acids. From germline, CDR1 is SGHRS and CDR2 YFSETQ. CDR3 residues: CASSFRDAGELFF. The CDR3 nucleotides are TGCGCCAGCAGCTTTCGCGACGCCGGGGAGCTGTTTTTT.

The V gene is TRBV11-2, the J gene TRBJ2-7; 9 positions match TRBD1. With 5 bases clipped from V and 4 bases from J, the junction kept 12 bases outside the gene matches. The germline V gene encodes CDR1 SGHAT and CDR2 FQNNGV. This CDR3 region has 16 residues. CDR3 nucleotides: TGTGCCAGCAGCCCCTTGCCCGGGACAGGGAGGTACGAGCAGTACTTC. Its protein is CASSPLPGTGRYEQYF.

This clonotype has at least ten counts. V is TRBV18 and J is TRBJ2-1; the match to TRBD2 covers 10 bases. Germline CDR1 reads KGHSH; CDR2 reads LQKENI. This CDR3 has 16 amino acids. V shed 4 bases and J 3 bases; nucleotides not matched to a gene: 6. The CDR3 reads CASSLYLAGGYNEQFF. The CDR3 nucleotides are TGTGCCAGCTCACTATACTTAGCGGGAGGCTACAATGAGCAGTTCTTC.

This clonotype was detected ten times or more. V and J are TRBV7-3 and TRBJ2-1, with TRBD2 identical over 10 bases. J was trimmed by 7 bases and V by 5 bases; bases with no gene match: 8. This CDR3 region has 15 residues. Germline V gene lookup returns CDR1 SGHTA and CDR2 FQGTGA. CDR3 residues: CASSEGLASLNEQFF. In nucleotides, the CDR3 is TGTGCCAGCAGCGAGGGACTAGCGTCCTTAAATGAGCAGTTCTTC.

This clonotype was recorded a few times. This chain uses TRBV25-1 with TRBJ2-5; the D gene is possibly TRBD1 (6 bases). CDR3 size: 20 residues. The germline gives CDR1 MGHDK, CDR2 SYGVNS. V was pared by 2 bases and J by 2 bases, with 27 bases between. The CDR3 sequence: CASSEPGASRVGALQETQYF. The CDR3 DNA reads as TGTGCCAGCAGTGAACCAGGGGCTTCAAGAGTGGGAGCCCTGCAAGAGACCCAGTACTTC. Based on the CDR3 plus reference TRBV25-1 and TRBJ2-5, the full variable domain is EADIYQTPRYLVIGTGKKITLECSQTMGHDKMYWYQQDPGMELHLIHYSYGVNSTEKGDLSSESTVSRIRTEHFPLTLESARPSHTSQYLCASSEPGASRVGALQETQYFGPGTRLLVL.

This clonotype was recorded many times. An end of the junction differs from the germline gene, which may be a read error. The CDR3 is CASSFRAGGEDTQYF. The CDR3, as DNA: TGTGCTAGCAGCTTCCGAGCGGGGGGGGAAGATACGCAGTATTTT. The chain has TRBV7-7 and TRBJ2-3; TRBD2 matches 10 bases. This CDR3 contains 15 residues. Germline V gene data show CDR1 as SSHAT and CDR2 as FNYEAQ (reference sequence).

This clonotype was counted a few times. In nucleotides, the CDR3 is TGTGCCAGCAGTGAAAGGGGGGGGGGCTACACCTTC. Protein: CASSERGGGYTF. The gene calls are TRBV27 and TRBJ1-2, with D perhaps matching TRBD1 (6 bases). CDR1 MNHEY and CDR2 SMNVEV come from the germline V gene (reference sequence). V was clipped by 5 bases and J by 8 bases, with 12 bases between them. The CDR3 length is 12 residues.

The table lists this clonotype with many counts. The rearrangement joins TRBV5-6 to TRBJ2-2, with D tentatively TRBD1 (5 bases). The CDR3 loop spans 15 amino acids. Per the germline V gene, CDR1 is SGHDT and CDR2 is YYEEEE. Trimming removed 5 bases at V and 0 bases at J, with 11 bases between. The CDR3 coding sequence is TGTGCCAGCAGTTGGGGCCTAGCGAACACCGGGGAGCTGTTTTTT. It is translated as CASSWGLANTGELFF.

Many counts were recorded for this clonotype. This chain connects TRBV4-2 to TRBJ1-1; D call uncertain. V lost 4 bases and J lost 3, with 12 bases in between. Germline V CDR1 and CDR2: LGHNA, YNFKEQ. The CDR3 totals 14 residues. CDR3 nucleotides: TGTGCCAGCAGCCCCGAGGTCTCCCACACTGAAGCTTTCTTT. This sequence encodes CASSPEVSHTEAFF.